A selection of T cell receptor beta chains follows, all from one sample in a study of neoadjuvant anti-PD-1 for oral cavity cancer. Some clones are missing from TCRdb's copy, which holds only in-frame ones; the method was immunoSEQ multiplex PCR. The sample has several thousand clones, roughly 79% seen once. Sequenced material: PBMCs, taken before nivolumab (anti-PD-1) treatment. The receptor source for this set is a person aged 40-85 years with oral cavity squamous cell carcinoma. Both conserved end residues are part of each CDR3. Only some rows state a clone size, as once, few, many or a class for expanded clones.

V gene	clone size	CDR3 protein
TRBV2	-	CASSEGTATDTQYF
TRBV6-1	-	CASSELLYLSNQPQHF
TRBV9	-	CASSVAVGMDSGANVLTF
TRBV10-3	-	CATYGEKLFF
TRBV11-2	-	CASSLGRGEVYEQFF
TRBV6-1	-	CASSASGGAPGSQHF
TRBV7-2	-	CASSRGWDSGNTIYF
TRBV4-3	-	CASSQEVADEKLFF
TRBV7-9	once	CASSPRTGEETQYF
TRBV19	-	CASSPRTDTQYF
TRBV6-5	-	CASSQQDGGTEAFF
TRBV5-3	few	CARLGQGAFQPQHF
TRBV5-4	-	CASSLVAGGTGELFF
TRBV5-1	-	CASSLRGGDEKLFF
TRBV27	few	CASSNPDRGTRAFF
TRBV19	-	CASSGGGYSNQPQHF
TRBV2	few	CASSEVGGSNQPQHF
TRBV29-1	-	CSVVRPSGGIRAAYEQYF
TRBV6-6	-	CASSLPGHMNTEAFF
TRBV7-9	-	CASSLGGFERETQYF
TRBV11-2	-	CASSLDGTAYGYTF
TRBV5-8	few	CASSLVRTEAFF
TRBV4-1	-	CASSQGDLADYEQYF
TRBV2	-	CASRGQGAVETQYF
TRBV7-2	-	CASSLGGTDTQYF
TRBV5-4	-	CASSLSGSTAAFF
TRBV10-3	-	CAISEPRGANVLTF
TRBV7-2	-	CASSLWVSGTSGGAYEQYF
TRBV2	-	CASSEARSSGLMDTQYF
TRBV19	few	CASSSITNTGELFF
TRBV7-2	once	CASSQGGEQYF
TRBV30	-	CAWSVLGNTIYF
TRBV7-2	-	CASSATLAGGLNEQFF
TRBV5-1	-	CASSFEDSSSYNSPLHF
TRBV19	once	CASSTGASGRNEQFF
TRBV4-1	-	CASSQDQGMTLGAEKLFF
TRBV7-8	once	CASSLPTGGSYNEQFF
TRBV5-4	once	CASNPGQITNTGELFF
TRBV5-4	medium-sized	CASSSGTGSYNEQFF
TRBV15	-	CATSRDRGVAYEQYF
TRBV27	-	CASLKGQGAVYEQYF
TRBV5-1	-	CASSLPDSSGAFF
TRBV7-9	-	CASLLGGFYDDEQFF
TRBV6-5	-	CASSYSPANYGYTF
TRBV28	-	CASSFFQNQPQHF
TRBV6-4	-	CASSVAGESTDTQYF
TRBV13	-	CASGQGGYGYTF
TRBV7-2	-	CASRLPGQGVGYEQYF
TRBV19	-	CASSNGAATTGELFF
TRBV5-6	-	CASSLGLINEQFF
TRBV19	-	CASRDSHHTSGANVLTF
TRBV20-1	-	CSGLAGRTQYF
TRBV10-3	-	CAISRDEYNEQFF